This paragraph covers one T cell receptor (beta chain) sequence. This sample was included in a study of cytomegalovirus exposure and HLA in healthy donors. This PCR relied on a set of 60 Vbeta primers and 13 Jbeta primers. The protocol was immunoSEQ multiplex PCR, while the TCRdb copy is restricted to in-frame clones and leaves out a portion. The sample carries over 120,000 clones, 75% to 85% recorded once. Per germline, CDR1 SNHLY and CDR2 FYNNEI. The CDR3 has 12 amino acids. Material: PBMCs. The receptor was isolated from a man aged 40-49 years in good health and CMV-seronegative. This sequence joins TRBV2 and TRBJ2-5; the D gene is possibly TRBD2 (7 bases). The end of the DNA fits TRBJ2-7 better, so the J call may be wrong. CDR3 sequence reads: CASGRGAYEQYF. Here the CDR3 DNA reads TGTGCCAGCGGGAGGGGGGCCTACGAGCAGTACTTC.